Following are 10 T cell receptor beta chains from one sample sequenced in a study of blood T cell repertoires in COVID-19. Data came from immunoSEQ multiplex PCR; TCRdb stores just in-frame clones and leaves some out. This table has approximately 190,000 clones, 84% appearing once. Sequencing was done on a sample of PBMCs or T cells enriched from blood (not recorded which). The receptors were sampled from a woman aged 30 to 39 who had been exposed to COVID-19.

This chain links TRBV3-1 (or the pseudogene TRBV3-2) with TRBJ1-2; 10 bases agree with TRBD1. Losses at the gene ends were 6 bases for V and 4 bases for J; bases not matched to a gene: 2. Germline V gives CDR1 LGHDT, CDR2 YNNKEL (reference sequence). This CDR3 is built from 13 residues. Here the CDR3 DNA reads TGTGCCAGCAGACGGACAGGGGGCTATGGCTACACCTTC. It is translated as CASRRTGGYGYTF.

The rearrangement joins TRBV11-2 to TRBJ2-5; 7 bases fit TRBD1. V trimming: 5 bases; J trimming: 3 bases; junction bases outside the gene matches: 3. The CDR3 sequence is 13 residues long. Germline assignment: CDR1 SGHAT and CDR2 FQNNGV. The CDR3 DNA follows: TGTGCCAGCAGCCGGGACAGAGAAGAGACCCAGTACTTC. Its protein is CASSRDREETQYF.

The rearrangement joins TRBV5-6 to TRBJ2-7; tentatively, D is TRBD1 (5 bases). The CDR3 is 12 amino acids. Germline loops: CDR1 SGHDT, CDR2 YYEEEE. Trimming cost V 7 bases and J 7 bases, with 15 bases left between them. The CDR3 sequence is CASGSQVAEQYF. Here the CDR3 DNA reads TGTGCCAGCGGCTCACAGGTTGCGGAGCAGTACTTC.

The chain has TRBV10-1 and TRBJ2-1, with 10 bases matching TRBD2. The junction had 4 bases not matched to a gene; V was cut back by 7 bases and J by 7 bases. Per germline, CDR1 WNHNN and CDR2 SYGVQD (reference sequence). This CDR3 is 13 amino acids long. DNA of the CDR3: TGCGCCAGCACCGAGCGGGGGGGTAATGAGCAGTTCTTC. Translation: CASTERGGNEQFF.

This chain connects TRBV6-2 or TRBV6-3 to TRBJ1-2; 8 bases align to TRBD1. Trimming removed 3 bases from V and 8 bases from J; junction bases left unmatched: 8. Germline values: CDR1 MNHEY, CDR2 SVGEGT. This CDR3 is 14 amino acids long. Here the CDR3 reads CASSYLDRDGGYTF. In DNA form, the CDR3 reads TGTGCCAGCAGTTATTTGGACAGGGATGGCGGCTACACCTTC.

The rearrangement links TRBV6-4 to TRBJ1-1, with D possibly TRBD1 on 6 matching bases. Germline lookup yields CDR1 MRHNA and CDR2 SNTAGT. V lost 9 bases, J lost 2 bases, and 16 bases lay in between. The CDR3 covers 14 residues. The CDR3 DNA follows: TGTGCCAGTCGCCCAGGGGCGTCCAACACTGAAGCTTTCTTT. Its translation is CASRPGASNTEAFF.

The rearrangement links TRBV12-5 to TRBJ2-7; 9 nucleotides match TRBD1. Germline loops: CDR1 LGHNT, CDR2 FRNRAP. V was clipped by 3 bases and J by 7 bases; unmatched bases: 7. The CDR3 length is 14 residues. The CDR3 coding sequence is TGTGCTAGTGGTTTAACACAGGGGGCCAAAGAGCAGTACTTC. It encodes CASGLTQGAKEQYF. The entire variable domain, with the rest obtained from reference TRBV12-5 and TRBJ2-7, is as follows: DARVTQTPRHKVTEMGQEVTMRCQPILGHNTVFWYRQTMMQGLELLAYFRNRAPLDDSGMPKDRFSAEMPDATLATLKIQPSEPRDSAVYFCASGLTQGAKEQYFGPGTRLTVT.

This clone was observed a few times. The chain links TRBV7-8 to TRBJ2-7; 12 bases fit TRBD2. The CDR3 consists of 15 residues. Germline trimming cut 5 bases from V and 4 bases from J; bases unmatched to any gene: 6. Germline lookup yields CDR1 SGHVS and CDR2 FQNEAQ. CDR3 DNA: TGTGCCAGCAGCCAGCGGACTAGCGGGGTGTACGAGCAGTACTTC. Its protein is CASSQRTSGVYEQYF.

The V gene is TRBV7-2, the J gene TRBJ2-7; D is ambiguous. This CDR3 is 12 amino acids long. Trimming stripped 6 bases from V and 0 bases from J, with 6 bases between. The germline V gene encodes CDR1 SGHTA and CDR2 FQGNSA. As DNA, the CDR3 is TGTGCCAGCAGTACAGTCTCCTACGAGCAGTACTTC. Translated: CASSTVSYEQYF.

A word on this clone: Mismatch with germline at one junction end may stem from a read error. Here the CDR3 reads CASRLGGTGAYGYTF. CDR3 nucleotides: TGCGCCAGCAGATTGGGCGGGACAGGGGCCTATGGCTACACCTTC. The rearrangement uses TRBV5-1 and TRBJ1-2, with 10 bases identical to TRBD1. CDR1 and CDR2 (germline): SGHRS, YFSETQ. The CDR3 is made up of 15 amino acids.